A single sample gave rise to the 6 T cell receptor beta chains below, sequenced in a study of blood T cells in healthy people across ages. A sample-barcoded 5' primer and a J-beta primer mix were used in a second PCR of roughly 7 to 11 cycles. TCRdb re-called the 5' RACE reads through MiXCR, storing one row per CDR3 protein. The table records more than 650,000 distinct CDR3 sequences, 20% to 25% of them present only once. The sequencing sample was made of blood. The receptors come from a man aged 65 to 85 in good health.

This clonotype was detected only a few times. CDR3 nucleotides: TGTGCCAGCAGTTACGAGTTGGGTCTTTCAAGCTACACCTTC. Translated: CASSYELGLSSYTF. The rearrangement uses TRBV6-5 and TRBJ1-2; D not resolved. Trimming pared 2 bases from V and 9 bases from J, leaving 16 bases between. Germline loops: CDR1 MNHEY, CDR2 SVGAGI. The CDR3 runs to 14 residues.

This clonotype was observed a few times. The chain links TRBV6-2 or TRBV6-3 to TRBJ1-4; D is uncertain. The ends were cut back, 0 bases at V and 8 bases at J, with 13 bases in the middle. Germline assignment: CDR1 MNHEY and CDR2 SVGEGT. CDR3 length equals 15 residues. The CDR3 region is CASSYSVLGSEKLFF. The CDR3 nucleotides are TGTGCCAGCAGTTACTCCGTTCTGGGGTCGGAAAAACTGTTTTTT.

The chain joins TRBV4-3 to TRBJ1-2, with a possible D match to TRBD1 (5 bases). Germline CDR1 reads LGHNA; CDR2 reads YSLEER. Trimming shortened V by 1 base and J by 4 bases, and 13 bases separated the two germline ends. This CDR3 is built from 15 residues. The DNA for the CDR3 is TGCGCCAGCAGCCAAGGGGCAGGCAGGGTCTATGGCTACACCTTC. Translating gives CASSQGAGRVYGYTF.

The V gene is TRBV12-3 or TRBV12-4, the J gene TRBJ1-4; a weak D match, TRBD1 (5 bases). CDR3 length: 12 residues. V lost 3 bases to trimming and J lost 11 bases, with 10 bases between them. The CDR3 sequence is CASSFQGGKLFF. CDR3 in DNA: TGTGCCAGCAGTTTCCAGGGTGGGAAACTGTTTTTT.

The chain employs TRBV5-1 and TRBJ2-3; D gene uncertain. CDR1 and CDR2 from the germline V gene are SGHRS and YFSETQ. This CDR3 contains 16 residues. V lost 0 bases, J lost 0 bases, and 11 bases lay in between. The CDR3 bases are TGCGCCAGCAGCTTGGCACGGGCAGCTAGCACAGATACGCAGTATTTT. This codes for CASSLARAASTDTQYF.

This clonotype was picked up a small number of times. This sequence joins TRBV2 and TRBJ2-5; D is ambiguous. V lost 7 bases and J lost 1, with 10 bases in between. CDR3 length equals 13 residues. Germline V gene data show CDR1 as SNHLY and CDR2 as FYNNEI. The chain's CDR3 is CASKIHLQETQYF. CDR3 bases: TGTGCCAGCAAGATCCACCTCCAAGAGACCCAGTACTTC.